One and the same sample provided the 19 T cell receptor beta chains below, sequenced in a study of blood T cell repertoires in COVID-19. Measured with immunoSEQ multiplex PCR; TCRdb has only the in-frame clones, and not every one. The table records some 380,000 clones, 70% to 90% of them present only once. The sequenced sample was PBMCs or T cells enriched from blood (not recorded which). The receptors shown here come from a man aged 30-40 years who had recovered from COVID-19.

The chain uses TRBV7-9 and TRBJ2-7; 9 nucleotides agree with TRBD1. CDR3 length: 15 residues. In germline, CDR1 is SEHNR, CDR2 FQNEAQ (reference sequence). The V gene end was trimmed by 5 bases and the J gene end by 3 bases; junction bases not matched to a gene: 8. CDR3 amino acids: CASSRDREPNYEQYF. The CDR3 DNA follows: TGTGCCAGCAGCCGGGACAGGGAACCTAACTACGAGCAGTACTTC.

V gene TRBV5-6 combines with J gene TRBJ1-6, with 9 bases identical to TRBD1. V was pared by 4 bases and J by 3 bases, with 2 bases of the junction left unmatched. Germline CDR1 and CDR2: SGHDT and YYEEEE. The CDR3 sequence is 15 residues long. DNA of the CDR3: TGTGCCAGCAGCGGGGACAGGGTCTATAATTCACCCCTCCACTTT. Translated, it gives CASSGDRVYNSPLHF.

The V call is TRBV6-1, the J call TRBJ2-3; D perhaps matches TRBD1 (5 bases). Germline CDR1 is MNHNS and CDR2 is SASEGT. Trimming shortened V by 2 bases and J by 1 base, and 13 bases separated the two germline ends. This CDR3 has 16 amino acids. CDR3 amino acids: CASSERQGVGTDTQYF. In DNA, the CDR3 is TGTGCCAGCAGTGAACGTCAGGGCGTGGGCACAGATACGCAGTATTTT.

CDR3: CASSQEEVAVYEQYF. DNA of the CDR3: TGTGCCAGCAGCCAAGAGGAGGTCGCAGTCTACGAGCAGTACTTC. The J gene is TRBJ2-7, the V gene TRBV6-5, with D maybe TRBD2 (5 bases). V lost 6 bases, J lost 3 bases, and 18 bases lay in between. The germline V gene encodes CDR1 MNHEY and CDR2 SVGAGI. The CDR3 runs to 15 residues.

In DNA, the CDR3 is TGTGCCTGGAGTAGAGGCGGAGGGTCGAATGAGCAGTTCTTC. It encodes CAWSRGGGSNEQFF. The V and J genes are TRBV30 and TRBJ2-1; the D gene is possibly TRBD2 (6 bases). Germline CDR1 reads GTSNPN; CDR2 reads SVGIG (reference sequence). The V and J ends lost 2 bases and 7 bases respectively, with 15 bases between them. This CDR3 comprises 14 residues. The full variable domain, with the rest looked up from reference TRBV30 and TRBJ2-1, is SQTIHQWPATLVQPVGSPLSLECTVEGTSNPNLYWYRQAAGRGLQLLFYSVGIGQISSEVPQNLSASRPQDRQFILSSKKLLLSDSGFYLCAWSRGGGSNEQFFGPGTRLTVL.

Only one count was recorded for this clone. The chain links TRBV19 to TRBJ2-7; 7 nucleotides match TRBD1. The J segment lost 0 bases and the V segment lost 4 bases, leaving 9 bases of the junction unmatched. CDR1 and CDR2 (germline): LNHDA, SQIVND (reference sequence). The CDR3 loop spans 16 amino acids. The CDR3 region has the DNA TGTGCCAGTAGTACTCAGGACAGGCTTAGCTCCTACGAGCAGTACTTC. The encoded protein is CASSTQDRLSSYEQYF.

The chain has TRBV7-2 and TRBJ1-5; D is perhaps TRBD1 (6 bases). Trimming took 5 bases from V and 7 from J, leaving 18 bases between them. Germline CDR1 and CDR2: SGHTA and FQGNSA. The CDR3 has 15 amino acids. CDR3 sequence reads: CASSRYSGEGQPQHF. The CDR3 nucleotides are TGTGCCAGCAGCCGCTACTCAGGGGAAGGACAGCCCCAGCATTTT. Full variable domain (missing parts from reference TRBV7-2 and TRBJ1-5): GAGVSQSPSNKVTEKGKDVELRCDPISGHTALYWYRQSLGQGLEFLIYFQGNSAPDKSGLPSDRFSAERTGGSVSTLTIQRTQQEDSAVYLCASSRYSGEGQPQHFGDGTRLSIL.

The V and J genes are TRBV12-5 and TRBJ1-3; D uncertain. V was trimmed by 1 base and J by 1 base, leaving 11 bases between them. CDR1 is LGHNT, CDR2 FRNRAP, per germline. The CDR3 covers 16 residues. The CDR3, as DNA: TGTGCTAGTGGTTTGGACTACCGGGGTTCTGGAAACACCATATATTTT. Translation gives CASGLDYRGSGNTIYF.

The V and J genes are TRBV6-5 and TRBJ2-7; 7 bases align to TRBD2. V was clipped by 8 bases and J by 5 bases; unmatched bases: 9. This CDR3 is built from 13 residues. Germline V gives CDR1 MNHEY, CDR2 SVGAGI. CDR3 amino acids: CASGGRVGDEQYF. The DNA of the CDR3 is TGTGCCAGCGGGGGGAGGGTCGGGGACGAGCAGTACTTC.

The V gene is TRBV30, the J gene TRBJ1-3; tentative D call: TRBD1 (6 bases). The V end was cut by 5 bases, the J end by 2 bases, with 16 bases between. CDR3 length equals 15 residues. CDR1 and CDR2 (germline): GTSNPN, SVGIG (reference sequence). The CDR3 sequence: CAWGYREWAGNTIYF. Here the CDR3 DNA reads TGTGCCTGGGGGTACAGGGAGTGGGCTGGAAACACCATATATTTT.

The chain has TRBV18 and TRBJ2-2; 7 bases map to TRBD1. Germline loops: CDR1 KGHSH, CDR2 LQKENI. V shed 4 bases and J 2 bases; nucleotides not matched to a gene: 7. There are 16 residues in the CDR3. CDR3 residues: CASSRTGTDNTGELFF. CDR3 DNA: TGTGCCAGCTCACGAACCGGGACAGATAACACCGGGGAGCTGTTTTTT.

The chain links TRBV5-6 to TRBJ2-7, with 11 nucleotides matching TRBD2. J was trimmed by 6 bases and V by 4 bases; bases with no gene match: 12. CDR3 size: 16 residues. Per the germline V gene, CDR1 is SGHDT and CDR2 is YYEEEE. The chain's CDR3 is CASSSYNLGTSGEQYF. In DNA, the CDR3 is TGTGCCAGCAGCAGCTATAACCTCGGGACTAGCGGCGAGCAGTACTTC.

This chain connects TRBV5-1 to TRBJ1-1; 11 bases agree with TRBD1. V dropped 4 bases and J dropped 0; count of bases not matched to a gene: 14. The germline gives CDR1 SGHRS, CDR2 YFSETQ. The CDR3 spans 19 residues. CDR3 nucleotide sequence: TGCGCCAGCAGCCCCGCGGGGGACAGGGGGGCTGACCTGAACACTGAAGCTTTCTTT. Translating it yields CASSPAGDRGADLNTEAFF. The whole variable domain, filled in from reference TRBV5-1 and TRBJ1-1, reads KAGVTQTPRYLIKTRGQQVTLSCSPISGHRSVSWYQQTPGQGLQFLFEYFSETQRNKGNFPGRFSGRQFSNSRSEMNVSTLELGDSALYLCASSPAGDRGADLNTEAFFGQGTRLTVV.

The CDR3 sequence: CASSLGGGSGNTIYF. Here the CDR3 DNA reads TGCGCCAGCAGCTTGGGCGGAGGCTCTGGAAACACCATATATTTT. The chain carries TRBV5-1 and TRBJ1-3; no clear D. Trimming cost V 0 bases and J 0 bases, with 7 bases left between them. The CDR3 loop spans 15 amino acids. Germline-derived CDR1 and CDR2 are SGHRS and YFSETQ.

This chain connects TRBV10-3 to TRBJ1-2, with no clear D. Germline CDR1 is ENHRY and CDR2 is SYGVKD. Trimming left V 3 bases short and J 3 bases short, with 8 bases between. CDR3 size: 13 residues. CDR3 DNA sequence: TGTGCCATCAGTGATTCTACGGACTATGGCTACACCTTC. It specifies CAISDSTDYGYTF.

The chain links TRBV6-4 to TRBJ1-6; D not resolved. CDR1 and CDR2 from the germline V gene are MRHNA and SNTAGT. This CDR3 region has 14 residues. V was clipped by 3 bases and J by 7 bases, with 10 bases between them. CDR3 region: CASSEVGENSPLHF. The CDR3 nucleotides read TGTGCCAGCAGTGAAGTTGGGGAGAATTCACCCCTCCACTTT.

This chain links TRBV19 with TRBJ1-1, with 7 positions matching TRBD1. J was trimmed by 6 bases and V by 3 bases; bases with no gene match: 13. There are 16 residues in the CDR3. CDR1 LNHDA and CDR2 SQIVND come from the germline V gene (reference sequence). Written as DNA, the CDR3 is TGTGCCAGTAGTATGGTCCAGGGGGTACCCCCCCCTGAAGCTTTCTTT. Translating it yields CASSMVQGVPPPEAFF.

The DNA for the CDR3 is TGTGCCAGCTCGGACAGTTACTATGGCTACACCTTC. This codes for CASSDSYYGYTF. This chain links TRBV2 with TRBJ1-2, with D perhaps matching TRBD1 (6 bases). CDR3 length: 12 residues. V dropped 8 bases and J dropped 3 bases, with 10 bases sitting between them. Per the germline V gene, CDR1 is SNHLY and CDR2 is FYNNEI.

This sequence joins TRBV15 and TRBJ1-5; D unresolved. The CDR3 runs 15 residues. Between the trimmed V and J ends, which lost 3 bases and 1 base, there was a span of 10 bases. Germline V gives CDR1 LNHNV, CDR2 YYDKDF (reference sequence). The CDR3 protein is CATSSVAGSNQPQHF. The CDR3 nucleotides read TGTGCCACCAGCAGTGTGGCGGGGAGCAATCAGCCCCAGCATTTT. Using reference TRBV15 and TRBJ1-5 for the parts outside the CDR3, the full variable domain is DAMVIQNPRYQVTQFGKPVTLSCSQTLNHNVMYWYQQKSSQAPKLLFHYYDKDFNNEADTPDNFQSRRPNTSFCFLDIRSPGLGDTAMYLCATSSVAGSNQPQHFGDGTRLSIL.